These T cell receptor beta chains were read from a single sample in a study of shared clonotypes between healthy human individuals. Some clones are missing from TCRdb's copy, which holds only in-frame ones; the method was immunoSEQ multiplex PCR. Of more than 2,000,000 clones listed, more than 90% are singletons. The sample comprised naive CD4+ T cells sorted from blood. These receptors came from a man aged 18 to 29 in good health. Both conserved end residues are part of each CDR3. D genes are given only for firm matches. The size of a clone is reported for some rows only, either as once, few or many, or as a class for expanded clones.

TRBV5-3	once	TRBD1	TRBJ1-1	CASFGRGSWDTEAFF	TGTGCCAGCTTCGGCAGGGGGAGTTGGGACACTGAAGCTTTCTTT
TRBV28	.	TRBD1	TRBJ1-6	CASRGQGDSPLHF	TGTGCCAGCAGAGGACAGGGCGACTCACCCCTCCACTTT
TRBV9	.	.	TRBJ2-1	CASSAGTAVYNEQFF	TGTGCCAGCAGCGCCGGGACGGCAGTCTACAATGAGCAGTTCTTC
TRBV10-3	.	TRBD2	TRBJ2-1	CAITSSSGAYNEQFF	TGTGCCATCACTTCCTCTAGCGGGGCCTACAATGAGCAGTTCTTC
TRBV5-5	.	TRBD1	TRBJ1-3	CASSRDSGNTIYF	TGTGCCAGCAGCCGGGACAGTGGAAACACCATATATTTT
TRBV28	.	.	TRBJ1-4	CASSPTQGRRTNEKLFF	TGTGCCAGCAGCCCTACGCAGGGGCGTCGGACTAATGAAAAACTGTTTTTT
TRBV6-1	.	TRBD2	TRBJ2-7	CASSEISGGKYEQYF	TGTGCCAGCAGTGAAATTTCGGGAGGGAAATACGAGCAGTACTTC
TRBV19	few	.	TRBJ1-6	CASSLVNSPLHF	TGTGCCAGTAGTCTTGTGAATTCACCCCTCCACTTT
TRBV7-2	.	TRBD2	TRBJ2-2	CASSASGNAVGELFF	TGTGCCAGCAGCGCTAGCGGGAATGCGGTCGGGGAGCTGTTTTTT
TRBV19	.	.	TRBJ2-7	CASSSPGEDGSEQYF	TGTGCCAGTAGCTCCCCGGGAGAAGATGGCTCCGAGCAGTACTTC
TRBV5-4	.	TRBD1	TRBJ1-1	CASSPPPRTGPDTEAFF	TGTGCCAGCAGCCCACCCCCCCGGACAGGGCCCGACACTGAAGCTTTCTTT
TRBV6-5	.	.	TRBJ1-6	CASSSGRGRSPLHF	TGTGCCAGCAGTTCCGGACGGGGGAGGTCACCCCTCCACTTT
TRBV25-1	.	.	TRBJ1-2	CASSVWDGRPAPGGYTF	TGTGCCAGCAGTGTTTGGGATGGGCGTCCAGCCCCGGGAGGCTACACCTTC
TRBV5-1	.	.	TRBJ1-4	CASSLPDGTLAEKLFF	TGCGCCAGCAGCTTGCCCGATGGGACACTCGCTGAAAAACTGTTTTTT
TRBV7-3	once	TRBD1	TRBJ2-6	CASSAGQARSGANVLTF	TGTGCCAGCAGCGCTGGACAGGCGCGCTCTGGGGCCAACGTCCTGACTTTC
TRBV5-4	.	TRBD2	TRBJ2-2	CASSVPSGGLTGELFF	TGTGCCAGCAGCGTCCCTAGCGGGGGACTCACCGGGGAGCTGTTTTTT
TRBV5-4	.	.	TRBJ2-1	CASRRSGVNNEQFF	TGTGCCAGCCGTCGCTCAGGGGTGAACAATGAGCAGTTCTTC
TRBV6-5	.	.	TRBJ2-2	CASSRTPRGELFF	TGTGCCAGCAGCCGGACCCCACGGGGGGAGCTGTTTTTT
TRBV6-1	.	.	TRBJ2-3	CASSEAGRPSTDTQYF	TGTGCCAGCAGTGAAGCAGGTCGTCCTAGCACAGATACGCAGTATTTT
TRBV6-6	.	.	TRBJ2-7	CASSAGQQNSYEQYF	TGTGCCAGCAGTGCTGGACAGCAAAACTCCTACGAGCAGTACTTC
TRBV30	.	TRBD1	TRBJ1-3	CAWSAGQSSGNTIYF	TGTGCCTGGAGTGCGGGACAGAGCTCTGGAAACACCATATATTTT
TRBV7-9	.	.	TRBJ1-2	CASSPHRNTNYGYTF	TGTGCCAGCAGCCCCCACAGGAACACTAACTATGGCTACACCTTC
TRBV4-3	once	.	TRBJ2-7	CASSQDSGGRETLYF	TGCGCCAGCAGCCAAGATTCTGGGGGGCGGGAGACTCTGTACTTC
TRBV20-1	.	.	TRBJ2-2	CSASLTGELFF	TGCAGTGCTAGCCTCACCGGGGAGCTGTTTTTT
TRBV18	.	TRBD2	TRBJ2-7	CASSPVAGETYEQYF	TGTGCCAGCTCACCGGTCGCGGGAGAGACCTACGAGCAGTACTTC